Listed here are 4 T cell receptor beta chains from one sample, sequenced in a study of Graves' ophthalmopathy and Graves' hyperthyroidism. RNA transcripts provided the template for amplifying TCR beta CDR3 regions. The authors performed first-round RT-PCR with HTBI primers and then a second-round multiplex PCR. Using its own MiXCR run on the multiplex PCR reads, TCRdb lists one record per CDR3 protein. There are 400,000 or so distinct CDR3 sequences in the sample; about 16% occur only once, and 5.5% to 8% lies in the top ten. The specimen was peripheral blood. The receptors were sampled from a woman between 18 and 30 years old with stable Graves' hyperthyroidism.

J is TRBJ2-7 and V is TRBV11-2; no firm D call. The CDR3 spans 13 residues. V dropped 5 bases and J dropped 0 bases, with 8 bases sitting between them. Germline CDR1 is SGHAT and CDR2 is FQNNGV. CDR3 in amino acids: CASSPISSYEQYF. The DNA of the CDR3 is TGTGCCAGCAGCCCAATTAGCTCCTACGAGCAGTACTTC.

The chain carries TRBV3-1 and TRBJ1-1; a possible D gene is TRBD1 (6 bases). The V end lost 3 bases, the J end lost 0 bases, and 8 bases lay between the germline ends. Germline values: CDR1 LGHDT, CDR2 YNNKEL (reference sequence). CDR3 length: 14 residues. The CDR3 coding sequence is TGTGCCAGCAGCCAGGGGGCTATGAACACTGAAGCTTTCTTT. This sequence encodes CASSQGAMNTEAFF.

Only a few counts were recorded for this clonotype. CDR3 region: CASSPTLGTEAFF. The CDR3 DNA reads as TGTGCCAGCAGTCCAACCCTGGGCACTGAAGCTTTCTTT. The chain joins TRBV2 to TRBJ1-1; D remains ambiguous. Trimming pared 5 bases from V and 4 bases from J, leaving 11 bases between. Germline V gene lookup returns CDR1 SNHLY and CDR2 FYNNEI. This CDR3 has 13 residues.

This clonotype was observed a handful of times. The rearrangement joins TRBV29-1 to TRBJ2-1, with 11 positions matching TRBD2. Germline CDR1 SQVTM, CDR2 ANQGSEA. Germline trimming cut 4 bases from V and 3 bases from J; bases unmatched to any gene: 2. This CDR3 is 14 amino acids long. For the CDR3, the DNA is TGCAGCGTTGGAGGGACTAGCGGCTACAATGAGCAGTTCTTC. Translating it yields CSVGGTSGYNEQFF.